These T cell receptor beta chains were read from a single sample in a study of human T cells and chemical hapten exposure. TCRdb re-called the RACE reads through MiXCR, storing one row per CDR3 protein. Of approximately 320,000 distinct CDR3 sequences listed, 4.5% to 7% are singletons. The source was whole blood, collected in connection with sensitization to the hapten diphenylcyclopropenone (DPC). These receptor sequences come from a woman between 18 and 29 years old with alopecia areata. Some clones in this sample may be carry-over from other donors' samples. Both conserved end residues are part of each CDR3. The D gene is left open where the match is weak. The size of a clone is reported for some rows only, either as once, few or many, or as a class for expanded clones.

cdr3_aa: CASSFLEGYGYTF; cdr3_nt: TGTGCCAGCAGTTTCCTGGAGGGGTATGGCTACACCTTC; v_call: TRBV12-3/TRBV12-4; clone_size: many; cdr3_length: 13; d_call: -; j_call: TRBJ1-2
cdr3_aa: CASSLGYGELFF; cdr3_nt: TGTGCCAGCAGCTTAGGTTACGGGGAGCTGTTTTTT; v_call: TRBV11-3; clone_size: -; cdr3_length: 12; d_call: -; j_call: TRBJ2-2
cdr3_aa: CASSLTSGGVDTQYF; cdr3_nt: TGCGCCAGCAGCCTGACTAGCGGGGGAGTAGATACGCAGTATTTT; v_call: TRBV5-1; clone_size: many; cdr3_length: 15; d_call: TRBD2; j_call: TRBJ2-3
cdr3_aa: CASKGTGGLEKLFF; cdr3_nt: TGTGCCAGCAAAGGGACAGGGGGCTTGGAAAAACTGTTTTTT; v_call: TRBV6-5; clone_size: -; cdr3_length: 14; d_call: TRBD1; j_call: TRBJ1-4
cdr3_aa: CASSYGVGLRRTEAFF; cdr3_nt: TGTGCCAGCAGTTACGGAGTAGGACTACGTAGGACTGAAGCTTTCTTT; v_call: TRBV6-5; clone_size: -; cdr3_length: 16; d_call: -; j_call: TRBJ1-1
cdr3_aa: CASGRIGADTQYF; cdr3_nt: TGTGCTAGTGGCCGGATCGGGGCAGATACGCAGTATTTT; v_call: TRBV12-5; clone_size: few; cdr3_length: 13; d_call: -; j_call: TRBJ2-3
cdr3_aa: CASSLRGQGMKGEKLFF; cdr3_nt: TGTGCCAGCAGCTTGAGGGGACAGGGTATGAAAGGTGAAAAACTGTTTTTT; v_call: TRBV7-2; clone_size: -; cdr3_length: 17; d_call: TRBD1; j_call: TRBJ1-4
cdr3_aa: CASSQAFGPLHF; cdr3_nt: TGTGCCAGCAGTCAGGCCTTCGGTCCCCTCCACTTT; v_call: TRBV12-3/TRBV12-4; clone_size: many; cdr3_length: 12; d_call: -; j_call: TRBJ1-6
cdr3_aa: CASSHRDRLKWRDTEAFF; cdr3_nt: TGTGCCAGCAGCCATAGGGACAGGCTGAAGTGGCGGGACACTGAAGCTTTCTTT; v_call: TRBV4-2; clone_size: many; cdr3_length: 18; d_call: TRBD1; j_call: TRBJ1-1
cdr3_aa: CASSPRDRVAGELFF; cdr3_nt: TGTGCCAGCAGCCCCCGGGACAGGGTGGCCGGGGAGCTGTTTTTT; v_call: TRBV3-1; clone_size: -; cdr3_length: 15; d_call: TRBD1; j_call: TRBJ2-2
cdr3_aa: CASSQGDSDNEQFF; cdr3_nt: TGTGCCAGCAGCCAGGGGGACTCCGACAATGAGCAGTTCTTC; v_call: TRBV4-2; clone_size: many; cdr3_length: 14; d_call: -; j_call: TRBJ2-1
cdr3_aa: CASSFQATNTLYF; cdr3_nt: TGTGCCAGCAGTTTTCAGGCCACGAATACGCTGTATTTT; v_call: TRBV28; clone_size: -; cdr3_length: 13; d_call: -; j_call: TRBJ2-3
cdr3_aa: CASSLTGTSYDEQYF; cdr3_nt: TGTGCCAGCAGCTTAACCGGGACTAGCTACGACGAGCAGTACTTC; v_call: TRBV7-3; clone_size: few; cdr3_length: 15; d_call: TRBD2; j_call: TRBJ2-7
cdr3_aa: CASSLGGLRLHTLAYGYTF; cdr3_nt: TGTGCCAGCAGCTTAGGGGGGCTTCGGCTTCACACTTTGGCCTATGGCTACACCTTC; v_call: TRBV7-9; clone_size: few; cdr3_length: 19; d_call: -; j_call: TRBJ1-2
cdr3_aa: CASSLGDRTDTQYF; cdr3_nt: TGTGCCAGCAGTTTGGGGGATCGCACAGATACGCAGTATTTT; v_call: TRBV6-5; clone_size: few; cdr3_length: 14; d_call: -; j_call: TRBJ2-3
cdr3_aa: CASSVTGELFF; cdr3_nt: TGTGCCAGCAGCGTAACCGGGGAGCTGTTTTTT; v_call: TRBV7-8; clone_size: -; cdr3_length: 11; d_call: -; j_call: TRBJ2-2
cdr3_aa: CAGEGNEQFF; cdr3_nt: TGTGCCGGTGAGGGGAATGAGCAGTTCTTC; v_call: TRBV6-2/TRBV6-3; clone_size: many; cdr3_length: 10; d_call: -; j_call: TRBJ2-1
cdr3_aa: CASSLELLRNNEQFF; cdr3_nt: TGTGCCAGCAGTTTAGAGCTGCTGAGAAACAATGAGCAGTTCTTC; v_call: TRBV12-3/TRBV12-4; clone_size: -; cdr3_length: 15; d_call: -; j_call: TRBJ2-1
cdr3_aa: CASKSRRGNTIYF; cdr3_nt: TGTGCCAGCAAATCCCGTCGGGGAAACACCATATATTTT; v_call: TRBV12-3/TRBV12-4; clone_size: few; cdr3_length: 13; d_call: -; j_call: TRBJ1-3
cdr3_aa: CASSQRDGYGYTF; cdr3_nt: TGTGCCAGCTCACAACGGGACGGCTATGGCTACACCTTC; v_call: TRBV18; clone_size: few; cdr3_length: 13; d_call: -; j_call: TRBJ1-2
cdr3_aa: CASSFRQGVNTQYF; cdr3_nt: TGTGCCAGCAGCTTTCGGCAGGGGGTAAATACGCAGTATTTT; v_call: TRBV7-2; clone_size: many; cdr3_length: 14; d_call: TRBD1; j_call: TRBJ2-3
cdr3_aa: CASSSTGHREKLFF; cdr3_nt: TGTGCCAGCAGTTCGACAGGGCATCGAGAAAAACTGTTTTTT; v_call: TRBV12-3/TRBV12-4; clone_size: few; cdr3_length: 14; d_call: TRBD1; j_call: TRBJ1-4
cdr3_aa: CSASQTGTSVNF; cdr3_nt: TGCAGTGCTTCGCAGACCGGGACTAGCGTGAACTTC; v_call: TRBV20-1; clone_size: -; cdr3_length: 12; d_call: TRBD2; j_call: TRBJ2-7
cdr3_aa: CASSPGQGARGIQYF; cdr3_nt: TGTGCCAGCAGTCCGGGACAGGGGGCGCGGGGGATTCAGTACTTC; v_call: TRBV6-2/TRBV6-3; clone_size: -; cdr3_length: 15; d_call: TRBD1; j_call: TRBJ2-4
cdr3_aa: CSAPPGGQRTDTQYF; cdr3_nt: TGCAGCGCCCCCCCAGGGGGACAGCGCACAGATACGCAGTATTTT; v_call: TRBV29-1; clone_size: many; cdr3_length: 15; d_call: TRBD1; j_call: TRBJ2-3
cdr3_aa: CASSLALRGMSYNEQFF; cdr3_nt: TGTGCCAGCAGCTTGGCCCTCAGGGGGATGTCCTACAATGAGCAGTTCTTC; v_call: TRBV5-6; clone_size: few; cdr3_length: 17; d_call: TRBD1; j_call: TRBJ2-1
cdr3_aa: CASSQGHQGAYEQYF; cdr3_nt: TGCGCCAGCAGCCAAGGTCATCAGGGGGCCTACGAGCAGTACTTC; v_call: TRBV4-1; clone_size: few; cdr3_length: 15; d_call: TRBD1; j_call: TRBJ2-7
cdr3_aa: CASSPTGTVTAFF; cdr3_nt: TGCGCCAGCAGTCCTACCGGGACAGTCACAGCTTTCTTT; v_call: TRBV5-1; clone_size: -; cdr3_length: 13; d_call: TRBD1; j_call: TRBJ1-1
cdr3_aa: CSARQARSTDTQYF; cdr3_nt: TGCAGTGCTAGACAGGCGAGAAGCACAGATACGCAGTATTTT; v_call: TRBV20-1; clone_size: few; cdr3_length: 14; d_call: -; j_call: TRBJ2-3
cdr3_aa: CASSEDRANVLTF; cdr3_nt: TGTGCCAGTAGCGAGGATCGGGCCAACGTCCTGACTTTC; v_call: TRBV19; clone_size: few; cdr3_length: 13; d_call: -; j_call: TRBJ2-6
cdr3_aa: CASSQEQGRSPLHF; cdr3_nt: TGTGCCAGCAGCCAAGAACAGGGAAGGTCACCCCTCCACTTT; v_call: TRBV3-1; clone_size: many; cdr3_length: 14; d_call: -; j_call: TRBJ1-6
cdr3_aa: CASSPSVTQYF; cdr3_nt: TGTGCCAGCAGCCCCAGCGTCACGCAGTATTTT; v_call: TRBV7-2; clone_size: many; cdr3_length: 11; d_call: -; j_call: TRBJ2-3
cdr3_aa: CATSSIWGSEQYF; cdr3_nt: TGTGCCACCAGCAGTATCTGGGGTTCCGAGCAGTACTTC; v_call: TRBV15; clone_size: few; cdr3_length: 13; d_call: -; j_call: TRBJ2-7
cdr3_aa: CASSEAPATTNEKLFF; cdr3_nt: TGTGCCAGCAGTGAAGCGCCAGCCACAACTAATGAAAAACTGTTTTTT; v_call: TRBV6-1; clone_size: -; cdr3_length: 16; d_call: -; j_call: TRBJ1-4
cdr3_aa: CASGLVNEQFF; cdr3_nt: TGTGCTAGTGGTTTGGTCAATGAGCAGTTCTTC; v_call: TRBV12-5; clone_size: few; cdr3_length: 11; d_call: -; j_call: TRBJ2-1
cdr3_aa: CASSQSRGTDTQYF; cdr3_nt: TGTGCCAGCAGCCAATCCAGGGGGACAGATACGCAGTATTTT; v_call: TRBV14; clone_size: many; cdr3_length: 14; d_call: TRBD1; j_call: TRBJ2-3
cdr3_aa: CAISEEEGTPYEQYF; cdr3_nt: TGTGCCATCAGTGAGGAGGAGGGAACCCCCTACGAGCAGTACTTC; v_call: TRBV10-3; clone_size: few; cdr3_length: 15; d_call: -; j_call: TRBJ2-7
cdr3_aa: CASSTDRDPRSYNEQFF; cdr3_nt: TGTGCCAGCAGCACCGACCGGGACCCCCGCTCCTACAATGAGCAGTTCTTC; v_call: TRBV28; clone_size: many; cdr3_length: 17; d_call: -; j_call: TRBJ2-1
cdr3_aa: CASSLAAGQGNTIYF; cdr3_nt: TGTGCCAGCAGCCTTGCGGCTGGACAGGGAAACACCATATATTTT; v_call: TRBV13; clone_size: -; cdr3_length: 15; d_call: -; j_call: TRBJ1-3
cdr3_aa: CASSYPETGSYEQYF; cdr3_nt: TGTGCCAGCAGTTACCCCGAGACTGGGAGCTACGAGCAGTACTTC; v_call: TRBV6-2/TRBV6-3; clone_size: -; cdr3_length: 15; d_call: -; j_call: TRBJ2-7
cdr3_aa: CASSPSIQGFSNQPQHF; cdr3_nt: TGTGCCAGCAGTCCGAGTATACAGGGCTTTAGCAATCAGCCCCAGCATTTT; v_call: TRBV6-5; clone_size: few; cdr3_length: 17; d_call: -; j_call: TRBJ1-5
cdr3_aa: CASSVAEHYEQYF; cdr3_nt: TGTGCCAGCAGCGTAGCTGAGCACTACGAGCAGTACTTC; v_call: TRBV9; clone_size: many; cdr3_length: 13; d_call: -; j_call: TRBJ2-7
cdr3_aa: CASRGIGGNTIYF; cdr3_nt: TGCGCCAGCAGGGGAATAGGCGGAAACACCATATATTTT; v_call: TRBV5-1; clone_size: -; cdr3_length: 13; d_call: -; j_call: TRBJ1-3
cdr3_aa: CSARDRTGGYEQYF; cdr3_nt: TGCAGTGCTAGAGATAGGACAGGGGGCTACGAGCAGTACTTC; v_call: TRBV20-1; clone_size: few; cdr3_length: 14; d_call: TRBD1; j_call: TRBJ2-7
cdr3_aa: CASSLATGGYFSGNTIYF; cdr3_nt: TGTGCCAGCAGTTTAGCCACTGGAGGCTATTTCTCTGGAAACACCATATATTTT; v_call: TRBV12-3/TRBV12-4; clone_size: many; cdr3_length: 18; d_call: -; j_call: TRBJ1-3
cdr3_aa: CASSDVHGGPYEQYF; cdr3_nt: TGTGCCAGCAGTGATGTACACGGCGGTCCCTACGAGCAGTACTTC; v_call: TRBV6-1; clone_size: -; cdr3_length: 15; d_call: -; j_call: TRBJ2-7
cdr3_aa: CASRRTGVLAEAFF; cdr3_nt: TGTGCCAGCAGGAGGACAGGGGTTCTTGCTGAAGCTTTCTTT; v_call: TRBV6-5; clone_size: many; cdr3_length: 14; d_call: TRBD1; j_call: TRBJ1-1